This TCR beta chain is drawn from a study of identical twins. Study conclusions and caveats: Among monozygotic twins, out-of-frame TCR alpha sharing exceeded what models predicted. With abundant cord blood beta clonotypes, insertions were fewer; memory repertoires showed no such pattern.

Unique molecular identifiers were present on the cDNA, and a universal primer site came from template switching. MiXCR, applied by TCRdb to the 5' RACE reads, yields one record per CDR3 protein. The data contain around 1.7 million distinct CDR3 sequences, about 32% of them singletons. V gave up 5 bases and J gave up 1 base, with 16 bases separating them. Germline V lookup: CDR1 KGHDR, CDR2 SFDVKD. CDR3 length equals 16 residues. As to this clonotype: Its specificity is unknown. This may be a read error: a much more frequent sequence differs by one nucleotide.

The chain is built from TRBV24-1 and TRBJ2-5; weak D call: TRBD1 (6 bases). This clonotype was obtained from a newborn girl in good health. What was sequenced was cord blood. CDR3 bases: TGTGCCACCAGTGGCCTGGACAGCTTCGTCCAAGAGACCCAGTACTTC. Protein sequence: CATSGLDSFVQETQYF.